Each of the 19 T cell receptor beta chains below was sequenced from the same sample in a study of cytomegalovirus exposure and HLA in healthy donors (dated by TCRdb to 2015 to 2018). To prepare the library, the immunoSEQ multiplex PCR assay was applied. For the multiplex PCR, a mixture combining 60 forward primers for TCR Vbeta segments and 13 reverse primers for TCR Jbeta segments was used. As stored in TCRdb, this immuneACCESS dataset retains in-frame rearrangements with V and J assigned. A fraction of the clones does not appear; measured against another copy, unresolved V genes explain less than half of the discrepancy, and the remainder lacks a known reason. In all, the sample holds 90,000 to 120,000 clones, and 78% of those were seen once. The ten largest clones represent under 2% of the sample. Sequencing was done on a sample of PBMCs. The receptors originated from a middle-aged woman in good health and CMV-seronegative.

This clone came up once. The chain is built from TRBV5-1 and TRBJ2-1; 10 bases fit TRBD2. The germline V gene has CDR1 SGHRS and CDR2 YFSETQ. This CDR3 contains 18 residues. V lost 0 bases, J lost 2 bases, and 8 bases stayed unmatched. CDR3 residues: CASSLGLAGAGTYNEQFF. As DNA, the CDR3 is TGCGCCAGCAGCTTGGGGCTAGCGGGAGCGGGGACCTACAATGAGCAGTTCTTC.

Comment on this clone: Distinct nucleotide sequences in the sample also encode this CDR3. The genes are TRBV9 and TRBJ1-5; a weak D match, TRBD1 (6 bases). V lost 0 bases and J 2 bases, leaving 9 bases between the germline ends. Germline V gene lookup returns CDR1 SGDLS and CDR2 YYNGEE. The CDR3 totals 15 residues. CDR3 in DNA: TGTGCCAGCAGCGTAGGGACAGTGGGCAATCAGCCCCAGCATTTT. Translated, it gives CASSVGTVGNQPQHF.

A few counts support this clone. The V call is TRBV10-3, the J call TRBJ1-1; 10 nucleotides line up with TRBD1. Germline V CDR1 and CDR2: ENHRY, SYGVKD. The CDR3 totals 14 residues. V was clipped by 10 bases and J by 3 bases; unmatched bases: 8. The CDR3 is CATRQGAQDTEAFF. In nucleotides, the CDR3 is TGTGCCACCCGACAGGGGGCGCAGGACACTGAAGCTTTCTTT.

The genes are TRBV7-8 and TRBJ2-1; TRBD2 agrees at 7 bases. The germline V gene encodes CDR1 SGHVS and CDR2 FQNEAQ. The CDR3 runs to 16 residues. J gave up 5 bases and V 7 bases, and 14 bases lay outside the gene matches. The CDR3 DNA reads as TGTGCCAGCACCAATGATCAGGGAGGGCGGAACAATGAGCAGTTCTTC. It specifies CASTNDQGGRNNEQFF.

The sample holds a few counts of this clone. The chain combines TRBV18 with TRBJ2-3; 12 bases are a match to TRBD2. The germline gives CDR1 KGHSH, CDR2 LQKENI. V was clipped by 4 bases and J by 5 bases; unmatched bases: 10. The CDR3 contains 17 residues. Here the CDR3 reads CASSHLTSGRSKDTQYF. CDR3 bases: TGTGCCAGCTCACACCTGACTAGCGGGAGAAGTAAAGATACGCAGTATTTT.

The CDR3 is CASSLNGQGAGEQYF. The DNA of the CDR3 is TGTGCCAGCAGCCTCAACGGACAGGGGGCCGGCGAGCAGTACTTC. V is TRBV5-4 and J is TRBJ2-7, with 11 bases lining up with TRBD1. CDR1 and CDR2 from the germline V gene are SGHNT and YYREEE (reference sequence). This CDR3 contains 15 residues. Trimming removed 4 bases from V and 6 bases from J; junction bases left unmatched: 9.

The rearrangement links TRBV5-1 to TRBJ1-3; TRBD1 might be the D (5 bases). The germline V gene has CDR1 SGHRS and CDR2 YFSETQ. CDR3 length: 16 amino acids. Trimming took off 2 bases at V and 0 bases at J, with 12 bases between the two ends. The CDR3 DNA sequence: TGCGCCAGCAGCTTCAGGGAGGTCTCCTCTGGAAACACCATATATTTT. Protein: CASSFREVSSGNTIYF. The variable domain in full, completed from reference TRBV5-1 and TRBJ1-3, reads KAGVTQTPRYLIKTRGQQVTLSCSPISGHRSVSWYQQTPGQGLQFLFEYFSETQRNKGNFPGRFSGRQFSNSRSEMNVSTLELGDSALYLCASSFREVSSGNTIYFGEGSWLTVV.

As DNA, the CDR3 is TGTGCCACCCATCCGGGACAGGGGTTTCGTCAGCCCCAGCATTTT. Protein: CATHPGQGFRQPQHF. V usage is TRBV28 and J usage is TRBJ1-5, with 10 bases matching TRBD1. J gave up 6 bases and V 10 bases, and 12 bases lay outside the gene matches. The CDR3 contains 15 residues. Per the germline V gene, CDR1 is MDHEN and CDR2 is SYDVKM.

This chain joins TRBV5-1 and TRBJ1-4; the D is unclear. The V end was cut by 2 bases, the J end by 0 bases, with 8 bases between. The CDR3 totals 15 residues. Germline V gene sequence: CDR1 SGHRS, CDR2 YFSETQ. CDR3: CASSLGGTTNEKLFF. CDR3 nucleotide sequence: TGCGCCAGCAGCTTAGGAGGAACAACTAATGAAAAACTGTTTTTT.

This chain uses TRBV7-2 with TRBJ1-1; the D gene is possibly TRBD1 (5 bases). The germline CDR1 and CDR2 sequences are SGHTA and FQGNSA. Trimming took 3 bases from V and 0 from J, leaving 11 bases between them. The CDR3 consists of 15 residues. The CDR3 loop is CASSFTDRLNTEAFF. CDR3 sequence (DNA): TGTGCCAGCAGCTTTACCGACAGATTGAACACTGAAGCTTTCTTT.

The chain carries TRBV11-2 and TRBJ1-3, with unresolved D. Germline CDR1 reads SGHAT; CDR2 reads FQNNGV. The CDR3 spans 12 residues. The V end was cut by 3 bases, the J end by 6 bases, with 6 bases between. The CDR3 loop reads CASSLRENTIYF. The CDR3 DNA is TGTGCCAGCAGCTTGAGGGAAAACACCATATATTTT.

This chain connects TRBV4-2 to TRBJ1-2; the match to TRBD1 covers 10 bases. The CDR3 totals 15 residues. The germline V gene encodes CDR1 LGHNA and CDR2 YNFKEQ. V shed 2 bases and J 4 bases; nucleotides not matched to a gene: 4. This CDR3 is CASSQRTGGLYGYTF. CDR3 coding DNA: TGTGCCAGCAGCCAAAGGACAGGGGGTCTCTATGGCTACACCTTC.

This chain links TRBV6-5 with TRBJ1-2, with TRBD1 matching 7 bases. Per germline, CDR1 MNHEY and CDR2 SVGAGI. V trimming: 0 bases; J trimming: 8 bases; junction bases outside the gene matches: 3. The CDR3 has 13 residues. The CDR3 loop reads CASSYSGTDGYTF. CDR3 sequence (DNA): TGTGCCAGCAGTTACTCCGGGACAGACGGCTACACCTTC.

The J gene is TRBJ2-2, the V gene TRBV9; D gene uncertain. Trimming left V 0 bases short and J 1 base short, with 4 bases between. The CDR3 totals 14 residues. The germline V gene encodes CDR1 SGDLS and CDR2 YYNGEE. CDR3 in amino acids: CASSVAWNTGELFF. The CDR3 DNA sequence: TGTGCCAGCAGCGTAGCTTGGAACACCGGGGAGCTGTTTTTT. The complete variable domain, with remaining parts taken from reference TRBV9 and TRBJ2-2, reads DSGVTQTPKHLITATGQRVTLRCSPRSGDLSVYWYQQSLDQGLQFLIQYYNGEERAKGNILERFSAQQFPDLHSELNLSSLELGDSALYFCASSVAWNTGELFFGEGSRLTVL.

In its sample, this clone was seen once. V and J are TRBV4-1 and TRBJ1-1; TRBD1 might be the D (6 bases). Germline V gene lookup returns CDR1 MGHRA and CDR2 YSYEKL. CDR3 length: 16 residues. V was pared by 0 bases and J by 0 bases, with 11 bases between. The CDR3 spells CASSQDTRGMNTEAFF. CDR3 coding DNA: TGCGCCAGCAGCCAAGATACGAGGGGGATGAACACTGAAGCTTTCTTT.

This chain uses TRBV15 with TRBJ2-1, with no clear D. CDR1 is LNHNV, CDR2 YYDKDF, per germline (reference sequence). Trimming took 0 bases from V and 6 from J, leaving 12 bases between them. The CDR3 sequence is 15 residues long. The CDR3 reads CATSRDAADSNEQFF. CDR3 DNA: TGTGCCACCAGCAGAGATGCGGCAGACTCCAATGAGCAGTTCTTC.

This rearrangement joins TRBV6-5 to TRBJ2-5; 8 bases align to TRBD1. The end of the DNA is better explained by TRBJ2-7, so the J call may be wrong. The germline V gene encodes CDR1 MNHEY and CDR2 SVGAGI. The CDR3 runs 14 residues. CDR3 sequence (DNA): TGTGCCAGCAGTTCCGGACAGGGTGGGTACGAGCAGTACTTC. Protein product: CASSSGQGGYEQYF.

This clone was observed a handful of times. This rearrangement joins TRBV6-6 to TRBJ2-1; 9 bases are a match to TRBD2. Germline values: CDR1 MNHNY, CDR2 SVGAGI (reference sequence). J was trimmed by 3 bases and V by 4 bases; bases with no gene match: 7. There are 16 residues in the CDR3. The CDR3 is CASSSLLAGFYNEQFF. Written as DNA, the CDR3 is TGTGCCAGCAGTTCCCTACTAGCGGGCTTCTACAATGAGCAGTTCTTC.

Regarding this clone: A junction boundary mismatches the germline segment, possibly from a read error. The chain links TRBV11-2 to TRBJ2-5; a weak D match, TRBD2 (5 bases). Near its end, the DNA agrees better with TRBJ2-7, so the J call may be wrong. The CDR3 runs to 14 residues. From germline, CDR1 is SGHAT and CDR2 FQNNGV. The chain's CDR3 is CASSLGPSSNEQYF. In DNA, the CDR3 is TGTGCCAGCAGCTTAGGGCCTAGCTCCAACGAGCAGTACTTC.